These 20 T cell receptor beta chains came from one sample sequenced in a study of cytomegalovirus exposure and HLA in healthy donors. Use of 60 Vbeta and 13 Jbeta primers characterized the PCR. Method: immunoSEQ multiplex PCR; TCRdb's copy keeps in-frame clones and lacks some. Among some 150,000 clones listed, around three quarters were seen once. The specimen was PBMCs. All receptors come from a woman aged 45-60 years in good health and CMV-seronegative.

This sequence joins TRBV19 and TRBJ1-1; 7 bases map to TRBD1. Germline lookup yields CDR1 LNHDA and CDR2 SQIVND (reference sequence). The CDR3 is 15 amino acids. V was clipped by 4 bases and J by 6 bases; unmatched bases: 11. The CDR3 loop is CASSNGQDLIAEAFF. The CDR3 coding sequence is TGTGCCAGTAGTAACGGACAGGACCTAATCGCTGAAGCTTTCTTT.

V and J are TRBV19 and TRBJ2-7; TRBD2 aligns across 14 bases. Germline V gene lookup returns CDR1 LNHDA and CDR2 SQIVND (reference sequence). The junction had 15 bases not matched to a gene; V was cut back by 6 bases and J by 5 bases. The CDR3 has 18 residues. The CDR3 loop reads CASSPPGLAGDSAHEQYF. In nucleotides, the CDR3 is TGTGCCAGTAGCCCCCCGGGACTAGCGGGAGATTCGGCCCACGAGCAGTACTTC.

The chain couples TRBV15 to TRBJ1-1; D is unclear. Trimming took off 1 base at V and 4 bases at J, with 4 bases between the two ends. Germline CDR1 reads LNHNV; CDR2 reads YYDKDF (reference sequence). The CDR3 has 12 residues. CDR3 coding DNA: TGTGCCACCAGCAGAGCGAGCACTGAAGCTTTCTTT. It encodes CATSRASTEAFF.

The V call is TRBV14, the J call TRBJ2-3; no reliable D call. CDR1 and CDR2 from the germline V gene are SGHDN and FVKESK. V lost 4 bases to trimming and J lost 1 base, with 9 bases between them. The length of the CDR3 is 14 residues. Here the CDR3 DNA reads TGTGCCAGCAGCCTCGGGTCCCGCACAGATACGCAGTATTTT. It translates to CASSLGSRTDTQYF. Supplemented by reference TRBV14 and TRBJ2-3, the full variable domain reads EAGVTQFPSHSVIEKGQTVTLRCDPISGHDNLYWYRRVMGKEIKFLLHFVKESKQDESGMPNNRFLAERTGGTYSTLKVQPAELEDSGVYFCASSLGSRTDTQYFGPGTRLTVL.

The V and J genes are TRBV19 and TRBJ1-3; D might be TRBD1 (6 bases). CDR1 LNHDA and CDR2 SQIVND come from the germline V gene (reference sequence). V dropped 6 bases and J dropped 0 bases, with 15 bases sitting between them. The CDR3 totals 16 residues. In DNA, the CDR3 is TGTGCCAGTAGGGACAGCTTAAGGAGCTCTGGAAACACCATATATTTT. It encodes CASRDSLRSSGNTIYF.

This clone was picked up one time. This chain joins TRBV7-2 and TRBJ1-5; no definite D call. Per the germline V gene, CDR1 is SGHTA and CDR2 is FQGNSA. CDR3 length: 14 residues. V was shortened by 2 bases and J by 5 bases, with 10 bases between the two germline ends. Here the CDR3 reads CASSLRGTYQPQHF. The DNA for the CDR3 is TGTGCCAGCAGCTTACGGGGAACTTATCAGCCCCAGCATTTT.

Concerning this clone itself: The junction shows a germline mismatch at one end, possibly a read error. This chain uses TRBV7-9 with TRBJ2-2; TRBD1 matches 9 bases. CDR1 is SEHNR, CDR2 FQNEAQ, per germline (reference sequence). The CDR3 sequence is 16 residues long. The DNA for the CDR3 is TGTTCCAGCAGCTTTGGACAGGGGTTTAGCACCGGGGAGCTGTTTTTT. Amino acid sequence: CSSSFGQGFSTGELFF.

The V and J genes are TRBV19 and TRBJ2-7, with 8 bases aligning to TRBD1. The CDR3 covers 15 residues. J gave up 0 bases and V 6 bases, and 7 bases lay outside the gene matches. Germline V lookup: CDR1 LNHDA, CDR2 SQIVND (reference sequence). In nucleotides, the CDR3 is TGTGCCAGTAGCCCGGCTGGACAGGGCTCCTACGAGCAGTACTTC. Protein: CASSPAGQGSYEQYF.

The chain combines TRBV4-1 with TRBJ1-4; possible D gene TRBD1, 5 bases. Trimming took 1 base from V and 8 from J, leaving 11 bases between them. Germline CDR1 is MGHRA and CDR2 is YSYEKL. The CDR3 length is 14 residues. CDR3 bases: TGCGCCAGCAGCCAAGCGCGGGGGGACGAAAAACTGTTTTTT. Its translation: CASSQARGDEKLFF.

This sequence joins TRBV7-9 and TRBJ2-7; TRBD1 aligns across 11 bases. J gave up 4 bases and V 5 bases, and 7 bases lay outside the gene matches. In germline, CDR1 is SEHNR, CDR2 FQNEAQ (reference sequence). The CDR3 extends over 15 amino acids. CDR3 residues: CASSATGTGGYEQYF. In DNA, the CDR3 is TGTGCCAGCAGCGCGACCGGGACAGGGGGATACGAGCAGTACTTC.

This chain uses TRBV18 with TRBJ2-5, with 7 positions matching TRBD1. Per germline, CDR1 KGHSH and CDR2 LQKENI. The J segment lost 7 bases and the V segment lost 2 bases, leaving 13 bases of the junction unmatched. The CDR3 has 16 residues. DNA for the CDR3: TGTGCCAGCTCACCAATCGGACAGGCAAAGTCCGGGACCCAGTACTTC. Its translation is CASSPIGQAKSGTQYF.

V gene TRBV19 combines with J gene TRBJ1-5; D not certain. V was pared by 1 base and J by 7 bases, with 11 bases between. This CDR3 region has 14 residues. Germline-derived CDR1 and CDR2 are LNHDA and SQIVND (reference sequence). CDR3 coding DNA: TGTGCCAGTAGTATAGGAAGGCCAGGACAGCCCCAGCATTTT. Residues: CASSIGRPGQPQHF.

The chain employs TRBV7-9 and TRBJ2-7, with no clear D. Germline values: CDR1 SEHNR, CDR2 FQNEAQ (reference sequence). This CDR3 contains 12 residues. V was cut by 1 base and J by 6 bases, with 7 bases left in between. In nucleotides, the CDR3 is TGTGCCAGCAGCTTAGATACCGGCGAGCAGTACTTC. This translates into CASSLDTGEQYF.

This clone was counted a few times. The chain joins TRBV14 to TRBJ1-2, with D uncertain. The CDR3 spans 15 residues. The germline V and J ends were trimmed by 4 bases and 4 bases, with 16 bases remaining between them. From germline, CDR1 is SGHDN and CDR2 FVKESK. In DNA, the CDR3 is TGTGCCAGCAGCCCCCGTATCTCCGGCGGCTATGGCTACACCTTC. Encoded protein: CASSPRISGGYGYTF.

This clone was recorded once. This chain connects TRBV18 to TRBJ2-1; TRBD1 is a possible D gene (5 bases). Germline V gives CDR1 KGHSH, CDR2 LQKENI. CDR3 length: 14 amino acids. V gave up 6 bases and J gave up 14 bases, with 23 bases separating them. The CDR3, as DNA: TGTGCCAGCTCGTCCCCCCTTGCTAGTATAGGGGAGTTCTTC. Translating it yields CASSSPLASIGEFF.

J is TRBJ1-2 and V is TRBV5-1, with D hard to call. With 0 bases removed from V and 2 bases from J, the gap between germline ends came to 11 bases. CDR1 SGHRS and CDR2 YFSETQ come from the germline V gene. This CDR3 has 15 residues. The CDR3 reads CASSLGPGSNYGYTF. The CDR3 coding sequence is TGCGCCAGCAGCTTGGGTCCGGGAAGCAACTATGGCTACACCTTC.

The genes are TRBV7-9 and TRBJ2-7; weak D call: TRBD2 (6 bases). The CDR3 has 15 residues. V lost 2 bases and J 4 bases, leaving 15 bases between the germline ends. Per germline, CDR1 SEHNR and CDR2 FQNEAQ (reference sequence). CDR3 sequence reads: CASSLPGVDTYEQYF. CDR3 DNA: TGTGCCAGCAGCTTACCGGGAGTGGACACATACGAGCAGTACTTC.

Details on this clone: Other DNA sequences in the same sample also yield this CDR3. The chain carries TRBV28 and TRBJ1-5; no clear D. This CDR3 is built from 13 residues. The germline V gene encodes CDR1 MDHEN and CDR2 SYDVKM. Trimming pared 6 bases from V and 6 bases from J, leaving 12 bases between. CDR3 residues: CASSLLGSQPQHF. CDR3 coding DNA: TGTGCCAGCAGCCTCCTTGGTAGTCAGCCCCAGCATTTT.

The chain recombines TRBV27 with TRBJ2-6; D unclear. In germline, CDR1 is MNHEY, CDR2 SMNVEV (reference sequence). V shed 4 bases and J shed 0 bases, with 7 bases lying between them. The CDR3 spans 15 residues. As DNA, the CDR3 is TGTGCCAGCAGTTCCACCAGCTCTGGGGCCAACGTCCTGACTTTC. Its translation: CASSSTSSGANVLTF.

The chain has TRBV4-1 and TRBJ1-5; unclear D gene. The CDR3 runs to 16 residues. Trimming cost V 3 bases and J 0 bases, with 12 bases left between them. Germline V CDR1 and CDR2: MGHRA, YSYEKL. CDR3 in DNA: TGCGCCAGCAGCCAGGCGGCAGTAAATAGCAATCAGCCCCAGCATTTT. Protein: CASSQAAVNSNQPQHF.